This T cell receptor beta chain was found in a study of Tregs in tolerant kidney transplant recipients. The V gene's germline CDR1 is SGHRS and CDR2 YFSETQ. Trimming stripped 4 bases from V and 2 bases from J, with 16 bases between. This CDR3 has 16 amino acids. Mixed chimerism was transient after nonmyeloablative marrow transplants from related graft donors. Unstimulated regulatory T cells (CD4+CD25+CD127-), CD4+CD25- non-regulatory cells, CD4 and CD8 cells were FACS-sorted from thawed PBMCs. Overall study findings and caveats: Nucleotide sequences could not be compared across some patients' samples due to primer changes. Few patients were studied, so findings need validation in larger groups.

Worth noting for this clone: What it binds is not known. The CDR3 is cut off 3 residues early in the read; its end comes from the germline J gene.

Profiled with immunoSEQ multiplex PCR; TCRdb holds only in-frame clones, not every one. This sample's clone table lists around 33,000 clones. The sequence came from a human patient who received a combined kidney and bone marrow transplant. Part of the T cell pool may stem from the graft donor. The source was CD4+ T cells from blood (PBMCs), collected 24 months after the transplant. The chain joins TRBV5-1 to TRBJ1-5; perhaps TRBD1 as D (5 bases). The CDR3 DNA, read in part, is TGCGCCAGCAGCCCAAATCCTCAAGGGGGCAATCAGCCC. Residues: CASSPNPQGGNQP. The CDR3 as a whole reads CASSPNPQGGNQPQHF.